Below, 21 T cell receptor beta chains from the same sample are listed, as sequenced in a study of control samples from healthy donors and cancer patients (dated by TCRdb to 2020 to 2022). The library was made by the immunoSEQ multiplex PCR assay. Here the immuneACCESS table is served through TCRdb, limited to in-frame sequences with V and J called. Missing clones are a known gap in these copies; in checked studies unresolved V genes cover under half, and the rest lacks a known reason. For this sample the table gives around 110,000 clones, of which approximately 92% were detected only once. 1.1% of the sample lies in the top ten. The sequenced sample consisted of PBMCs. The source is a woman aged 50 to 60 with colorectal cancer.

The rearrangement uses TRBV19 and TRBJ2-1, with a possible D match to TRBD1 (5 bases). Per the germline V gene, CDR1 is LNHDA and CDR2 is SQIVND (reference sequence). V was cut by 3 bases and J by 5 bases, with 17 bases left in between. The CDR3 sequence is 16 residues long. The CDR3 loop is CASSMIFLGRDNEQFF. The CDR3 DNA is TGTGCCAGTAGTATGATCTTTTTGGGCAGGGACAATGAGCAGTTCTTC.

V and J are TRBV4-1 and TRBJ1-1; 10 bases are shared with TRBD1. CDR1 is MGHRA and CDR2 is YSYEKL in the germline V gene. The CDR3 covers 15 residues. Trimming cost V 1 base and J 5 bases; bases outside gene matches: 4. As DNA, the CDR3 is TGCGCCAGCAGCCAAGGGGACAGGGGAGAAACTGAAGCTTTCTTT. It specifies CASSQGDRGETEAFF.

The rearrangement links TRBV10-3 to TRBJ2-1; D unclear. V lost 2 bases to trimming and J lost 6 bases, with 8 bases between them. The CDR3 sequence is 13 residues long. Per the germline V gene, CDR1 is ENHRY and CDR2 is SYGVKD. The CDR3 coding sequence is TGTGCCATCAGTGAGACTACCTCCAATGAGCAGTTCTTC. Amino acids: CAISETTSNEQFF.

The rearrangement links TRBV5-1 to TRBJ1-1, with D tentatively TRBD1 (6 bases). Germline assignment: CDR1 SGHRS and CDR2 YFSETQ. V gave up 0 bases and J gave up 4 bases, with 16 bases separating them. The CDR3 has 16 residues. In DNA, the CDR3 is TGCGCCAGCAGCTTGGACTACAGGGTGAGGTTCACTGAAGCTTTCTTT. Its translation: CASSLDYRVRFTEAFF.

The rearrangement uses TRBV20-1 and TRBJ1-4; no clear D. Germline V lookup: CDR1 DFQATT, CDR2 SNEGSKA (reference sequence). This CDR3 region has 11 residues. The germline V and J ends were trimmed by 6 bases and 4 bases, with 6 bases remaining between them. The CDR3 protein is CSAIFNEKLFF. The DNA of the CDR3 is TGCAGTGCCATATTTAATGAAAAACTGTTTTTT.

The chain carries TRBV13 and TRBJ1-2, with a tentative D call TRBD1 (6 bases). Trimming stripped 5 bases from V and 1 base from J, with 11 bases between. The CDR3 runs to 14 residues. Germline values: CDR1 PRHDT, CDR2 FYEKMQ (reference sequence). Written as DNA, the CDR3 is TGTGCCAGCAGCCCCAGGGGCCTTAACTATGGCTACACCTTC. Translating it yields CASSPRGLNYGYTF.

The CDR3 DNA sequence: TGTGCCAGCAGGGACAGTTCCACCGGGGAGCTGTTTTTT. Its protein product is CASRDSSTGELFF. The chain is built from TRBV12-3 or TRBV12-4 and TRBJ2-2; weak D call: TRBD1 (6 bases). The CDR3 loop spans 13 amino acids. V was trimmed by 6 bases and J by 4 bases, leaving 9 bases between them.

The chain is built from TRBV6-5 and TRBJ2-1; no clear D gene. Germline assignment: CDR1 MNHEY and CDR2 SVGAGI. The CDR3 contains 15 residues. V was clipped by 5 bases and J by 0 bases, with 11 bases between them. As DNA, the CDR3 is TGTGCCAGCAGTATCGGTATAGTCTCCTACAATGAGCAGTTCTTC. This sequence encodes CASSIGIVSYNEQFF.

This clone was observed once. V gene TRBV18 combines with J gene TRBJ1-2; TRBD1 aligns across 9 bases. Looked up from germline, CDR1 is KGHSH and CDR2 is LQKENI. J lost 6 bases, V lost 3 bases, and 5 bases had no gene match. The CDR3 is made up of 14 amino acids. CDR3 DNA sequence: TGTGCCAGCTCACCCGGGACAGGGAAAGATGGCTACACCTTC. This sequence encodes CASSPGTGKDGYTF. Complete variable domain (other parts from reference TRBV18 and TRBJ1-2): NAGVMQNPRHLVRRRGQEARLRCSPMKGHSHVYWYRQLPEEGLKFMVYLQKENIIDESGMPKERFSAEFPKEGPSILRIQQVVRGDSAAYFCASSPGTGKDGYTFGSGTRLTVV.

The CDR3 protein is CASSEFDGEGGYTF. The CDR3 region has the DNA TGTGCCAGCAGTGAATTTGACGGCGAAGGTGGCTACACCTTC. The chain employs TRBV2 and TRBJ1-2, with D hard to call. Trimming pared 2 bases from V and 7 bases from J, leaving 14 bases between. Germline V gives CDR1 SNHLY, CDR2 FYNNEI. The CDR3 is 14 residues long.

This clone occurred a few times. The genes are TRBV5-5 and TRBJ2-3, with TRBD1 identical over 9 bases. CDR1 and CDR2 from the germline V gene are SGHKS and YYEKEE (reference sequence). Trimming at V came to 4 bases and at J to 3 bases, leaving 9 bases not matched to a gene. The CDR3 runs to 16 residues. The CDR3 reads CASSLRQGVRTDTQYF. The CDR3 bases are TGTGCCAGCAGCCTGCGACAGGGGGTACGTACAGATACGCAGTATTTT.

The chain combines TRBV3-1 (or the pseudogene TRBV3-2) with TRBJ1-1; perhaps TRBD1 as D (6 bases). The V gene lost 1 base and the J gene lost 5 bases, with 20 bases spanning the gap. Looked up from germline, CDR1 is LGHDT and CDR2 is YNNKEL (reference sequence). This CDR3 comprises 17 residues. This CDR3 reads CASSQGQGPPVRTEAFF. In DNA, the CDR3 is TGTGCCAGCAGCCAAGGGCAGGGGCCCCCCGTGCGGACTGAAGCTTTCTTT.

The chain has TRBV6-5 and TRBJ1-3, with D maybe TRBD1 (5 bases). V dropped 5 bases and J dropped 0 bases, with 11 bases sitting between them. The CDR3 is 15 residues long. Germline CDR1 reads MNHEY; CDR2 reads SVGAGI. CDR3 sequence: CASSTRVSSGNTIYF. As DNA, the CDR3 is TGTGCCAGCAGTACCAGGGTGAGCTCTGGAAACACCATATATTTT.

This chain connects TRBV29-1 to TRBJ1-3; D is undetermined. CDR1 is SQVTM, CDR2 ANQGSEA, per germline. V lost 0 bases and J lost 2, with 11 bases in between. The CDR3 consists of 15 residues. CDR3 sequence reads: CSVEDQDPAGNTIYF. CDR3 DNA sequence: TGCAGCGTTGAAGATCAGGATCCGGCTGGAAACACCATATATTTT.

The rearrangement joins TRBV29-1 to TRBJ1-2, with D possibly matching TRBD1 (5 bases). There are 14 residues in the CDR3. Trimming removed 3 bases at V and 5 bases at J, with 16 bases between. Germline V lookup: CDR1 SQVTM, CDR2 ANQGSEA. CDR3 residues: CSVDYRRSLYGYTF. DNA of the CDR3: TGCAGCGTTGATTACAGGAGATCTCTTTATGGCTACACCTTC.

The chain carries TRBV28 and TRBJ2-2; the D is unclear. Germline V gene lookup returns CDR1 MDHEN and CDR2 SYDVKM. The CDR3 length is 11 residues. The ends were cut back, 5 bases at V and 5 bases at J, with 3 bases in the middle. The CDR3 DNA reads TGTGCCAGCAGTGTGACCGGGGAGCTGTTTTTT. Protein product: CASSVTGELFF. Full variable domain (remainder filled in from reference TRBV28 and TRBJ2-2): DVKVTQSSRYLVKRTGEKVFLECVQDMDHENMFWYRQDPGLGLRLIYFSYDVKMKEKGDIPEGYSVSREKKERFSLILESASTNQTSMYLCASSVTGELFFGEGSRLTVL.

This clone is a singleton in its sample. This chain links TRBV6-5 with TRBJ2-2, with 8 bases identical to TRBD1. V was clipped by 6 bases and J by 0 bases; unmatched bases: 0. This CDR3 is built from 14 residues. Germline-derived CDR1 and CDR2 are MNHEY and SVGAGI. CDR3: CASRGQANTGELFF. In DNA form, the CDR3 reads TGTGCCAGCAGGGGACAGGCGAACACCGGGGAGCTGTTTTTT.

The rearrangement uses TRBV13 and TRBJ1-1; 9 bases agree with TRBD1. Germline CDR1 is PRHDT and CDR2 is FYEKMQ (reference sequence). Trimming cost V 5 bases and J 4 bases; bases outside gene matches: 20. This CDR3 has 19 residues. CDR3 protein: CASSLDRGGRVGMGTEAFF. For the CDR3, the DNA is TGTGCCAGCAGCCTCGACAGGGGGGGGCGCGTGGGAATGGGCACTGAAGCTTTCTTT.

The chain links TRBV28 to TRBJ1-3; D gene unclear. This CDR3 is 14 amino acids long. Trimming cost V 2 bases and J 4 bases, with 9 bases left between them. CDR1 and CDR2 (germline): MDHEN, SYDVKM. DNA for the CDR3: TGTGCCAGCAGTTTAGATTCGACGGGAAACACCATATATTTT. Amino acids: CASSLDSTGNTIYF.

The rearrangement uses TRBV18 and TRBJ2-7; D is undetermined. Germline V gene data show CDR1 as KGHSH and CDR2 as LQKENI. The CDR3 has 16 amino acids. V was pared by 1 base and J by 5 bases, with 18 bases between. This chain's CDR3 is CASSPLAVGRRNEQYF. CDR3 bases: TGTGCCAGCTCACCACTAGCAGTGGGTCGGAGAAACGAGCAGTACTTC.

The chain is built from TRBV6-4 and TRBJ1-1, with no clear D. Germline V CDR1 and CDR2: MRHNA, SNTAGT. Trimming took 6 bases from V and 2 from J, leaving 10 bases between them. This CDR3 has 13 amino acids. The CDR3 region is CASSQEFNTEAFF. DNA of the CDR3: TGTGCCAGCAGCCAGGAATTCAACACTGAAGCTTTCTTT.